Below, one T cell receptor beta chain is given with its context. Antigen: not known. The data stem from a study of OX40 agonist ivuxolimab in advanced cancers. Study information: Patients' therapy was ivuxolimab, an antibody that acts as an agonist of OX40 (CD134). Findings and limits, study-wide: The authors did not determine the antigen specificity of the expanded peripheral T cells. Low normalized T-cell clonal expansion was also seen in some nonresponders.

The study sampled blood at baseline, cycle 4 day 1, and cycle 7 day 1. Germline values: CDR1 MDHEN, CDR2 SYDVKM. The CDR3 has 15 amino acids. V dropped 6 bases and J dropped 5 bases, with 18 bases sitting between them. Sequencing was performed with immunoSEQ multiplex PCR; in TCRdb, only in-frame clones are kept and a portion is missing. The table has about 35,000 clones, around 83% seen once. This clonotype was sampled from an adult with an advanced solid tumor such as melanoma, head and neck, liver or kidney cancer. The chain is built from TRBV28 and TRBJ2-3, with a tentative D call TRBD2 (5 bases). The sample was CD4+ or CD8+ T cells sorted from blood, taken in a trial of the OX40 agonist ivuxolimab. The CDR3 DNA reads as TGTGCCAGCAGCCCCCTAGGGCGCGCGGGAGATACGCAGTATTTT. Translated: CASSPLGRAGDTQYF.